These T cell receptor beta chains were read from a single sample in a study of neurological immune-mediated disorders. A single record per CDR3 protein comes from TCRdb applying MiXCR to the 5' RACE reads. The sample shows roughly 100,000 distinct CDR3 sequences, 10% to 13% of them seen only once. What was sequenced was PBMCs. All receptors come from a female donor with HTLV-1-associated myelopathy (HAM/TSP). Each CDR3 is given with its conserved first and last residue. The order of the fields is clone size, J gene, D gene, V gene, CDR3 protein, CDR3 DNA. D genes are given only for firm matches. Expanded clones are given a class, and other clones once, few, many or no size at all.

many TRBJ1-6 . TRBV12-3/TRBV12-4 CASSVGGFEYSPLHF TGTGCCAGCAGCGTAGGGGGATTCGAGTATTCACCCCTCCACTTT
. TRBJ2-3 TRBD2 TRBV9 CASSAHSGGAATDTQYF TGTGCCAGCAGCGCCCATAGCGGGGGGGCCGCGACAGATACGCAGTATTTT
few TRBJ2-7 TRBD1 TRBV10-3 CAIGEAGDRGTYEQYF TGTGCCATCGGAGAGGCTGGGGACAGGGGGACCTACGAGCAGTACTTC
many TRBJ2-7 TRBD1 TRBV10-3 CAISVSGQGGYEQYF TGTGCCATCAGTGTGTCAGGACAGGGGGGTTACGAGCAGTACTTC
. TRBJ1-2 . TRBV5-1 CASSIYLCSVEAGRYGYTF .
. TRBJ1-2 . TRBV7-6 CASSSQGGDGYTF TGTGCCAGCAGCTCCCAGGGAGGTGATGGCTACACCTTC
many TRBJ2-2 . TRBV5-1 CASRSSSGTGELFF TGCGCCAGCAGGTCGAGTTCAGGCACCGGGGAGCTGTTTTTT
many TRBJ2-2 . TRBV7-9 CASSLEGTDPTGELFF TGTGCCAGCAGCTTAGAAGGGACGGACCCTACCGGGGAGCTGTTTTTT
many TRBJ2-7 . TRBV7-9 CASSLNYYEQYF TGTGCCAGCAGCCTTAATTACTACGAGCAGTACTTC
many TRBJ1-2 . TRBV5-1 CASSLEPLRQGRNYGYTF TGCGCCAGCAGCTTGGAGCCCCTCAGGCAGGGTCGAAACTATGGCTACACCTTC
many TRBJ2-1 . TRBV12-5 CASGLGPEQFF TGTGCTAGTGGTTTGGGGCCGGAGCAGTTCTTC
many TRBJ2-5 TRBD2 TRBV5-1 CASSSWNGGGGSRRETQYF TGCGCCAGCAGCTCATGGAACGGCGGGGGGGGCTCCCGGCGAGAGACCCAGTACTTC
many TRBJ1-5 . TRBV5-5 CASSTRQSNQPQHF TGTGCCAGCAGCACACGACAGAGCAATCAGCCCCAGCATTTT
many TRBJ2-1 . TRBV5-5 CASSLYSYNEQFF TGTGCCAGCAGCTTGTACAGCTACAATGAGCAGTTCTTC
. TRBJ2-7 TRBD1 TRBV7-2 CASSLATGSYEQYF TGTGCCAGCAGCTTAGCGACAGGGTCCTACGAGCAGTACTTC
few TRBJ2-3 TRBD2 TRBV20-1 CSAGGRGGDTQYF TGCAGTGCTGGAGGTCGGGGGGGAGATACGCAGTATTTT
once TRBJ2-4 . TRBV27 CASSLSGKKIKYF TGTGCCAGCAGTTTGTCAGGGAAAAAAATTAAGTACTTC
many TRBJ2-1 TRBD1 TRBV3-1 CASNTGGAYNEQFF TGTGCCAGCAACACAGGGGGCGCTTACAATGAGCAGTTCTTC
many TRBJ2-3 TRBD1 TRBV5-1 CASSWTGGLADTQYF TGCGCCAGCAGCTGGACAGGGGGCCTTGCAGATACGCAGTATTTT
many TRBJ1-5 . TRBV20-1 CSAREEEGNQPQHF TGCAGTGCTAGAGAGGAAGAAGGGAATCAGCCCCAGCATTTT
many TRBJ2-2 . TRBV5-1 CASSLRETGELFF TGCGCCAGCAGCTTAAGGGAGACCGGGGAGCTGTTTTTT
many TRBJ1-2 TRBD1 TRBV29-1 CSVSTGTDYGYTF TGCAGCGTGTCTACCGGGACAGACTATGGCTACACCTTC
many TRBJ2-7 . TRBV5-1 CASSLQGHEQYF TGCGCCAGCAGCCTGCAGGGACACGAGCAGTACTTC
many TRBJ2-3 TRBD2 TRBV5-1 CASSPIAGDRTDTQYF TGCGCCAGCAGCCCAATAGCGGGGGACCGCACAGATACGCAGTATTTT
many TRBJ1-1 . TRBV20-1 CSASLPGRNTEAFF TGCAGTGCTAGTCTTCCTGGGCGGAACACTGAAGCTTTCTTT
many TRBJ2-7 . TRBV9 CASSPAETAEQYF TGTGCCAGCAGTCCCGCGGAAACCGCCGAGCAGTACTTC
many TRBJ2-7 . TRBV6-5 CASSYSSVRIYEQYF TGTGCCAGCAGTTACTCGAGTGTGCGAATTTACGAGCAGTACTTC
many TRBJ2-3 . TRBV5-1 CASSFSGALTDTQYF TGCGCCAGCAGCTTTTCAGGGGCGCTCACAGATACGCAGTATTTT
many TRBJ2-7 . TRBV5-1 CASSSLTDTYEQYF TGCGCCAGCAGCTCCCTGACGGACACCTACGAGCAGTACTTC
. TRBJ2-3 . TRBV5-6 CASSFYICSGFFGVGLGDTQYF .
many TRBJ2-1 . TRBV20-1 CSASTGINEQFF TGCAGTGCCTCAACAGGGATCAATGAGCAGTTCTTC
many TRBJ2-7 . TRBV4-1 CASSPGGGGEQYF TGCGCCAGCAGCCCGGGAGGAGGGGGCGAGCAGTACTTC
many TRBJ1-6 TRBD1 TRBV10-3 CAISGQGQDYNSPLHF TGTGCCATCAGTGGACAGGGCCAAGACTATAATTCACCCCTCCACTTT
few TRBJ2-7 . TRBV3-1 CASSPRDFGGYEQYF TGTGCCAGCAGCCCCCGGGACTTCGGGGGCTACGAGCAGTACTTC
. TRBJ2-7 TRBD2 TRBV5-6 CASSLGLAGAHEQYF TGTGCCAGCAGCTTGGGGCTAGCGGGGGCCCACGAGCAGTACTTC
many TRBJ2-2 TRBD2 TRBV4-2 CASSQEGSGGATGELFF TGTGCCAGCAGCCAAGAAGGAAGCGGGGGGGCAACCGGGGAGCTGTTTTTT
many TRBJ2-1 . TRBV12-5 CASAQTGLYNEQFF TGTGCTAGTGCCCAGACAGGTCTCTACAATGAGCAGTTCTTC
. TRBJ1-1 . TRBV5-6 CASSRRTERGTEAFF TGTGCCAGCAGCCGCCGGACAGAGAGGGGCACTGAAGCTTTCTTT
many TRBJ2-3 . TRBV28 CASSLNSKGTDTQYF TGTGCCAGCAGTTTGAACAGTAAGGGCACAGATACGCAGTATTTT
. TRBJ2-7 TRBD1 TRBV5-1 CASSKQGTVLDSYEQYF TGCGCCAGCAGTAAGCAGGGGACAGTCCTAGACTCCTACGAGCAGTACTTC
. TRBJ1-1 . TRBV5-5 CASSLQGREDAEAFF TGTGCCAGCAGCTTGCAGGGGAGAGAGGATGCTGAAGCTTTCTTT
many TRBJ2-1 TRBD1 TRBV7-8 CASSLRDRGDEQFF TGTGCCAGCAGCCTCCGGGACAGGGGCGATGAGCAGTTCTTC
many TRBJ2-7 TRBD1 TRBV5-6 CASSYTYRDSAYEQYF TGTGCCAGCAGCTACACCTACCGGGACAGCGCCTACGAGCAGTACTTC
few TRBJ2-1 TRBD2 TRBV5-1 CASSLVLRGGSYNEQFF TGCGCCAGCAGCTTGGTGCTGCGGGGGGGCTCCTACAATGAGCAGTTCTTC
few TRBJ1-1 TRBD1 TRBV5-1 CASSWGRQGSTEAFF TGCGCCAGCAGCTGGGGTCGACAGGGGAGCACTGAAGCTTTCTTT
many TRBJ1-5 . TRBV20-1 CSAMGAQGIGNQPQHF TGCAGTGCTATGGGGGCCCAAGGGATCGGCAATCAGCCCCAGCATTTT
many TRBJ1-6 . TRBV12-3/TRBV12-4 CASSPGHHNSPLHF TGTGCCAGCAGTCCGGGACACCATAATTCACCCCTCCACTTT
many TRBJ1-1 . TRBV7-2 CAPGVNTEAFF TGTGCCCCGGGAGTGAACACTGAAGCTTTCTTT
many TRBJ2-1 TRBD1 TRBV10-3 CAIKPTGPNEQFF TGTGCCATCAAGCCGACAGGGCCCAATGAGCAGTTCTTC
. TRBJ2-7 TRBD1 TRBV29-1 CSALTGAGYEQYF TGCAGCGCTCTGACAGGGGCCGGGTACGAGCAGTACTTC
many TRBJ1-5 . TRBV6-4 CASSFERNQPQHF TGTGCCAGCAGTTTTGAACGGAATCAGCCCCAGCATTTT
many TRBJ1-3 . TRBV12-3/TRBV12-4 CAHGGMSGNTIYF TGTGCCCACGGGGGGATGTCTGGAAACACCATATATTTT